These 21 T cell receptor beta chains were sequenced from one sample in a study of stem cell transplantation in POMP-related autoinflammatory disease. General study findings and limits: A trend toward lower repertoire diversity and greater clonality appeared in every analyzed T-cell subset of PRAID patients. In PRAID patients, the number of distinct TRB V-J gene pairings was restricted.

These receptors lack a known antigen. TCRdb's table, derived via immunoSEQ multiplex PCR, lists solely in-frame clones and lacks some. The sample lists 8,600 or so clones, roughly 90% occurring once. The sample was CD8+ T cells from PBMCs, taken before stem cell transplantation. These receptor sequences come from a human donor with POMP-related autoinflammation and immune dysregulation (PRAID).

The chain uses TRBV5-6 and TRBJ2-2; 10 nucleotides line up with TRBD2. The CDR3 consists of 16 residues. Trimming cost V 0 bases and J 5 bases; bases outside gene matches: 4. Germline assignment: CDR1 SGHDT and CDR2 YYEEEE. CDR3 sequence: CASSLELAGVTGELFF. The CDR3 DNA sequence: TGTGCCAGCAGCTTGGAGCTAGCGGGAGTGACCGGGGAGCTGTTTTTT.

This chain connects TRBV4-1 to TRBJ1-4; a weak D match, TRBD1 (5 bases). V was shortened by 2 bases and J by 0 bases, with 10 bases between the two germline ends. Germline CDR1 is MGHRA and CDR2 is YSYEKL. This CDR3 region has 16 residues. The DNA for the CDR3 is TGCGCCAGCAGCCAACGGGGCAGCCCAACTAATGAAAAACTGTTTTTT. This translates into CASSQRGSPTNEKLFF.

This clone was seen once. The J gene is TRBJ2-7, the V gene TRBV6-5, with 9 bases matching TRBD2. In germline, CDR1 is MNHEY, CDR2 SVGAGI. V lost 0 bases and J lost 3; bases outside the gene matches: 3. The CDR3 is 15 amino acids. The CDR3 spells CASSYSLLAGYEQYF. DNA of the CDR3: TGTGCCAGCAGTTACTCGTTACTAGCGGGCTACGAGCAGTACTTC.

The rearrangement uses TRBV9 and TRBJ2-5; 7 bases align to TRBD1. This CDR3 is 14 amino acids long. Germline-derived CDR1 and CDR2 are SGDLS and YYNGEE. The V segment lost 0 bases and the J segment 7 bases; nucleotides outside the gene matches: 6. The CDR3: CASSVAGGKGTQYF. The CDR3 nucleotides are TGTGCCAGCAGCGTAGCAGGGGGTAAGGGGACCCAGTACTTC.

V usage is TRBV5-1 and J usage is TRBJ2-5; D is unclear. The J call may be mistaken, given a closer DNA end match to TRBJ2-7. The CDR3 extends over 14 amino acids. Per the germline V gene, CDR1 is SGHRS and CDR2 is YFSETQ. The CDR3 is CASSLGVSSYEQYF. The CDR3 DNA reads TGCGCCAGCAGCTTGGGTGTCAGCTCCTACGAGCAGTACTTC.

This chain uses TRBV30 with TRBJ2-3, with 12 bases aligning to TRBD2. Losses at the gene ends were 4 bases for V and 2 bases for J; bases not matched to a gene: 4. This CDR3 comprises 15 residues. Germline V lookup: CDR1 GTSNPN, CDR2 SVGIG (reference sequence). The CDR3 nucleotides read TGTGCCTGGATGCGACTAGCGGGAGTCACAGATACGCAGTATTTT. Protein sequence: CAWMRLAGVTDTQYF.

This clone has just a few counts. The chain combines TRBV5-1 with TRBJ1-6; 7 bases align to TRBD1. The CDR3 length is 16 residues. Trimming took 4 bases from V and 2 from J; bases not matched to a gene: 6. Germline CDR1 and CDR2: SGHRS and YFSETQ. The CDR3 loop is CASSTGTAAYNSPLHF. The CDR3 bases are TGCGCCAGCAGCACCGGGACAGCGGCCTATAATTCACCCCTCCACTTT.

Note on this clone: Distinct nucleotide sequences in the sample also encode this CDR3. V usage is TRBV9 and J usage is TRBJ1-3, with 7 bases identical to TRBD1. Germline assignment: CDR1 SGDLS and CDR2 YYNGEE. The CDR3 is 14 amino acids. Trimming cost V 3 bases and J 2 bases; bases outside gene matches: 2. The CDR3 DNA sequence: TGTGCCAGCAGCGCGACAGGGCCTGGAAACACCATATATTTT. Translated: CASSATGPGNTIYF.

V gene TRBV4-1 combines with J gene TRBJ2-7; D is unresolved. Germline values: CDR1 MGHRA, CDR2 YSYEKL. V gave up 0 bases and J gave up 0 bases, with 3 bases separating them. CDR3 size: 13 residues. The CDR3 DNA is TGCGCCAGCAGCCAAGAGCCCTCCTACGAGCAGTACTTC. This encodes CASSQEPSYEQYF.

V gene TRBV2 combines with J gene TRBJ1-1; 8 nucleotides line up with TRBD1. The CDR3 spans 13 residues. The trim removed 5 bases at V and 5 bases at J, leaving 4 bases unmatched. Germline-derived CDR1 and CDR2 are SNHLY and FYNNEI. The DNA of the CDR3 is TGTGCCAGCAGTACCAGGACAGGGACTGAAGCTTTCTTT. Translating gives CASSTRTGTEAFF. Based on the CDR3 plus reference TRBV2 and TRBJ1-1, the full variable domain is EPEVTQTPSHQVTQMGQEVILRCVPISNHLYFYWYRQILGQKVEFLVSFYNNEISEKSEIFDDQFSVERPDGSNFTLKIRSTKLEDSAMYFCASSTRTGTEAFFGQGTRLTVV.

J is TRBJ1-2 and V is TRBV28; possible D gene TRBD1, 5 bases. Germline CDR1 is MDHEN and CDR2 is SYDVKM. The CDR3 totals 13 residues. Trimming left V 4 bases short and J 8 bases short, with 14 bases between. CDR3 amino acids: CASSSRGLTGYTF. The CDR3 DNA sequence: TGTGCCAGCAGTTCTAGGGGCCTGACCGGCTACACCTTC.

This chain joins TRBV10-1 and TRBJ2-1; TRBD2 matches 8 bases. This CDR3 comprises 14 residues. CDR1 and CDR2 (germline): WNHNN, SYGVQD (reference sequence). V dropped 4 bases and J dropped 2; count of bases not matched to a gene: 1. CDR3 DNA: TGCGCCAGCAGTGGAGCGGGAGCCTACAATGAGCAGTTCTTC. Translating it yields CASSGAGAYNEQFF.

V is TRBV5-8 and J is TRBJ2-3; D uncertain. This CDR3 is built from 15 residues. CDR1 is SGHTS, CDR2 YDEGEE, per germline. Trimming shortened V by 0 bases and J by 0 bases, and 8 bases separated the two germline ends. CDR3 in amino acids: CASSLVLRSTDTQYF. In nucleotides, the CDR3 is TGTGCCAGCAGCTTGGTATTACGGAGCACAGATACGCAGTATTTT.

The rearrangement uses TRBV5-6 and TRBJ2-5; 7 bases line up with TRBD1. This CDR3 is 15 amino acids long. The germline V gene encodes CDR1 SGHDT and CDR2 YYEEEE. The trim removed 4 bases at V and 1 base at J, leaving 7 bases unmatched. CDR3 sequence (DNA): TGTGCCAGCAGCGGCCGGGACAGTGTCCAAGAGACCCAGTACTTC. It is translated as CASSGRDSVQETQYF.

V gene TRBV28 combines with J gene TRBJ1-5; D ambiguous. Trimming removed 8 bases at V and 6 bases at J, with 14 bases between. The CDR3 has 13 residues. Per germline, CDR1 MDHEN and CDR2 SYDVKM. CDR3 nucleotides: TGTGCCAGCGAAGCGACTCGGGGTCAGCCCCAGCATTTT. This codes for CASEATRGQPQHF.

This chain joins TRBV18 and TRBJ2-7; 7 nucleotides line up with TRBD2. Germline CDR1 and CDR2: KGHSH and LQKENI. The CDR3 sequence is 18 residues long. J was trimmed by 2 bases and V by 0 bases; bases with no gene match: 13. The CDR3 nucleotides read TGTGCCAGCTCACCACCCCTGGGCGAAGCGGGGACCCCCTACGAGCAGTACTTC. Its translation: CASSPPLGEAGTPYEQYF.

CDR3 DNA: TGTGCCAGCAGCCTCGGGGAGGGGGCAGGTCAGCCCCAGCATTTT. This gives the protein CASSLGEGAGQPQHF. The gene calls are TRBV5-4 and TRBJ1-5, with 7 bases that match TRBD1. Looked up from germline, CDR1 is SGHNT and CDR2 is YYREEE (reference sequence). CDR3 length: 15 residues. Trimming at V came to 4 bases and at J to 6 bases, leaving 10 bases not matched to a gene. The full variable domain, its missing parts supplied by reference TRBV5-4 and TRBJ1-5, is ETGVTQSPTHLIKTRGQQVTLRCSSQSGHNTVSWYQQALGQGPQFIFQYYREEENGRGNFPPRFSGLQFPNYSSELNVNALELDDSALYLCASSLGEGAGQPQHFGDGTRLSIL.

This chain connects TRBV11-2 to TRBJ2-7; TRBD1 matches 7 bases. Germline assignment: CDR1 SGHAT and CDR2 FQNNGV. V trimming: 4 bases; J trimming: 0 bases; junction bases outside the gene matches: 6. The CDR3 is 15 amino acids. The CDR3 DNA reads TGTGCCAGCAGCTCTTTGACAGGGCGCTCCTACGAGCAGTACTTC. Protein sequence: CASSSLTGRSYEQYF.

V and J are TRBV7-3 and TRBJ2-6; the D call may be TRBD1 or TRBD2 (7 bases each). This CDR3 spans 17 amino acids. The germline gives CDR1 SGHTA, CDR2 FQGTGA. Trimming took 3 bases from V and 0 from J, leaving 12 bases between them. The CDR3 coding sequence is TGTGCCAGCAGCTTGACAGGGAGGGCCTCTGGGGCCAACGTCCTGACTTTC. It yields the protein CASSLTGRASGANVLTF.

This chain joins TRBV4-1 and TRBJ2-1; no definite D call. The CDR3 sequence is 16 residues long. Trimming cost V 1 base and J 0 bases, with 10 bases left between them. Germline-derived CDR1 and CDR2 are MGHRA and YSYEKL. Here the CDR3 DNA reads TGCGCCAGCAGCCAAGGATCAGCGAGCTCCTACAATGAGCAGTTCTTC. Amino acids: CASSQGSASSYNEQFF.

The V and J genes are TRBV4-1 and TRBJ2-4, with 11 nucleotides matching TRBD2. CDR1 is MGHRA, CDR2 YSYEKL, per germline. This CDR3 spans 16 amino acids. The V and J ends lost 1 base and 6 bases, in that order; junction bases with no gene match: 5. The CDR3 nucleotides are TGCGCCAGCAGCCAAGTCTATCTAGCGGGGGGAAACATTCAGTACTTC. It encodes CASSQVYLAGGNIQYF.